One and the same sample provided the 9 T cell receptor beta chains below, sequenced in a study of T cell responses to AZD1222 COVID-19 vaccine. Clones were sequenced by immunoSEQ multiplex PCR, and TCRdb holds only the in-frame ones, with some missing. The table shows approximately 150,000 clones, with about nine tenths occurring only once. The material was peripheral blood, obtained 28 days after the second AZD1222 dose. The receptor set was obtained from an adult who received the AZD1222 COVID-19 vaccine.

V and J are TRBV28 and TRBJ1-5; D is perhaps TRBD1 (5 bases). The V end was cut by 1 base, the J end by 3 bases, with 10 bases between. CDR3 size: 15 residues. Germline CDR1 and CDR2: MDHEN and SYDVKM. In DNA form, the CDR3 reads TGTGCCAGCAGTTTATCAGGGCTGTCCAATCAGCCCCAGCATTTT. This codes for CASSLSGLSNQPQHF.

The chain has TRBV27 and TRBJ2-7; 10 positions match TRBD2. The CDR3 has 14 residues. CDR1 is MNHEY and CDR2 is SMNVEV in the germline V gene (reference sequence). V lost 6 bases and J lost 0; bases outside the gene matches: 2. Here the CDR3 DNA reads TGTGCCAGCAGATTAGCGGGAGGCTCCTACGAGCAGTACTTC. This gives the protein CASRLAGGSYEQYF.

The gene calls are TRBV2 and TRBJ1-2; TRBD1 aligns across 7 bases. V lost 11 bases and J lost 0; bases outside the gene matches: 12. The CDR3 consists of 15 residues. Looked up from germline, CDR1 is SNHLY and CDR2 is FYNNEI. CDR3 residues: CAGQGTENPNYGYTF. CDR3 bases: TGTGCCGGACAAGGGACAGAGAATCCTAACTATGGCTACACCTTC.

The chain uses TRBV10-3 and TRBJ1-6, with D hard to call. CDR3 size: 17 residues. From germline, CDR1 is ENHRY and CDR2 SYGVKD. Trimming left V 0 bases short and J 1 base short, with 10 bases between. Here the CDR3 reads CAISESIVGSYNSPLHF. In nucleotides, the CDR3 is TGTGCCATCAGTGAGTCAATAGTGGGTTCCTATAATTCACCCCTCCACTTT.

The chain combines TRBV11-2 with TRBJ2-7; 7 nucleotides agree with TRBD2. Per germline, CDR1 SGHAT and CDR2 FQNNGV. The CDR3 spans 14 residues. Losses at the gene ends were 5 bases for V and 2 bases for J; bases not matched to a gene: 6. The CDR3 loop is CASSAGLTPYEQYF. The CDR3 DNA follows: TGTGCCAGCAGCGCGGGACTAACTCCCTACGAGCAGTACTTC. Complete variable domain (other parts from reference TRBV11-2 and TRBJ2-7): EAGVAQSPRYKIIEKRQSVAFWCNPISGHATLYWYQQILGQGPKLLIQFQNNGVVDDSQLPKDRFSAERLKGVDSTLKIQPAKLEDSAVYLCASSAGLTPYEQYFGPGTRLTVT.

The chain employs TRBV19 and TRBJ2-1; 8 nucleotides agree with TRBD2. Germline loops: CDR1 LNHDA, CDR2 SQIVND (reference sequence). The CDR3 has 15 residues. J gave up 1 base and V 3 bases, and 2 bases lay outside the gene matches. The CDR3 DNA sequence: TGTGCCAGTAGTATGGTAGCGGGATCCTACAATGAGCAGTTCTTC. It is translated as CASSMVAGSYNEQFF.

The V gene is TRBV27, the J gene TRBJ2-5; TRBD1 or TRBD2 may be the D gene (5 bases each). V lost 5 bases and J lost 2, with 18 bases in between. The CDR3 spans 16 residues. Germline V lookup: CDR1 MNHEY, CDR2 SMNVEV (reference sequence). The chain's CDR3 is CASSPGFLGPQETQYF. CDR3 bases: TGTGCCAGCAGTCCGGGGTTTTTGGGGCCTCAAGAGACCCAGTACTTC.

This chain links TRBV7-8 with TRBJ2-7; 13 bases fit TRBD2. Germline V gene lookup returns CDR1 SGHVS and CDR2 FQNEAQ. The CDR3 length is 16 residues. Trimming cost V 5 bases and J 2 bases; bases outside gene matches: 6. CDR3 bases: TGTGCCAGCAGCCTAGGAGGGACTAGCGGGACCTACGAGCAGTACTTC. Its translation is CASSLGGTSGTYEQYF.

The chain combines TRBV3-1 (or the pseudogene TRBV3-2) with TRBJ1-2; 8 bases agree with TRBD1. The V gene end was trimmed by 4 bases and the J gene end by 10 bases; junction bases not matched to a gene: 8. The CDR3 runs to 13 residues. Germline CDR1 LGHDT, CDR2 YNNKEL (reference sequence). Written as DNA, the CDR3 is TGTGCCAGCAGCCGTCCCGGGACAGGTAACTACACCTTC. It yields the protein CASSRPGTGNYTF.